The 32 T cell receptor beta chains presented below share a single source sample, sequenced in a study of blood T cells in healthy people across ages. For the second PCR, which ran for about 7 to 11 cycles, a sample-barcoded 5' primer and a J-beta primer mix were used. One entry per CDR3 protein, called by TCRdb with MiXCR from the 5' RACE reads. The table includes roughly 680,000 distinct CDR3 sequences, over 45% detected once. The sequencing input was blood. Every receptor here comes from a woman in her sixties in good health.

The table lists this clonotype with a few counts. The J gene is TRBJ2-5, the V gene TRBV20-1; possible D gene TRBD1, 6 bases. Per germline, CDR1 DFQATT and CDR2 SNEGSKA (reference sequence). The CDR3 length is 15 residues. Trimming took off 2 bases at V and 4 bases at J, with 17 bases between the two ends. The CDR3 DNA reads as TGCAGTGCTAGAAAACCCCAGGGGCCTGGAGAGACCCAGTACTTC. Amino acids: CSARKPQGPGETQYF.

On this clonotype itself: This likely comes from a read error, as the CDR3 has no conserved phenylalanine or tryptophan at its end. The J gene is TRBJ2-7, the V gene TRBV7-9, with 11 nucleotides matching TRBD2. CDR1 SEHNR and CDR2 FQNEAQ come from the germline V gene (reference sequence). With 0 bases clipped from V and 3 bases from J, the junction kept 4 bases outside the gene matches. The CDR3 is made up of 16 amino acids. In DNA form, the CDR3 reads TGTGCCAGCAGCTTAGCTCTAGCGGGAGGCTTCTACGAGCAGTACTTA. Residues: CASSLALAGGFYEQYL.

About this clonotype: Its ends do not fully match the called genes, so a read error is possible. The gene calls are TRBV6-5 and TRBJ2-5; 9 nucleotides align to TRBD1. The CDR3 contains 13 residues. CDR1 MNHEY and CDR2 SVGAGI come from the germline V gene. As DNA, the CDR3 is TGTGCCAGCAGTGGACAGGGGAAAGAGACCCGGTACTTC. As protein: CASSGQGKETRYF.

The chain combines TRBV5-1 with TRBJ2-1, with 11 nucleotides matching TRBD2. CDR1 is SGHRS, CDR2 YFSETQ, per germline. The ends lost 5 bases at V and 8 bases at J; junction bases unmatched: 15. The CDR3 extends over 17 amino acids. CDR3: CASSKGLAGIAGDEQFF. DNA of the CDR3: TGCGCCAGCAGTAAAGGACTAGCGGGCATCGCTGGCGATGAGCAGTTCTTC. The full variable domain, its missing parts supplied by reference TRBV5-1 and TRBJ2-1, is KAGVTQTPRYLIKTRGQQVTLSCSPISGHRSVSWYQQTPGQGLQFLFEYFSETQRNKGNFPGRFSGRQFSNSRSEMNVSTLELGDSALYLCASSKGLAGIAGDEQFFGPGTRLTVL.

The gene calls are TRBV4-3 and TRBJ2-3; 9 bases line up with TRBD2. The CDR3 length is 16 residues. Germline lookup yields CDR1 LGHNA and CDR2 YSLEER. Trimming at V came to 0 bases and at J to 5 bases, leaving 6 bases not matched to a gene. The CDR3 sequence: CASSQDGAGGIDTQYF. The CDR3 DNA is TGCGCCAGCAGCCAAGATGGGGCGGGAGGGATAGATACGCAGTATTTT.

The chain combines TRBV14 with TRBJ1-1; no firm D call. V lost 3 bases to trimming and J lost 5 bases, with 22 bases between them. CDR1 and CDR2 from the germline V gene are SGHDN and FVKESK. There are 17 residues in the CDR3. CDR3 amino acids: CASSHHFRPGMGTEAFF. The CDR3 DNA is TGTGCCAGCAGCCATCATTTCCGGCCGGGGATGGGAACTGAAGCTTTCTTT.

This clonotype occurred once. The genes are TRBV15 and TRBJ2-1; 8 bases map to TRBD2. Per the germline V gene, CDR1 is LNHNV and CDR2 is YYDKDF (reference sequence). J lost 4 bases, V lost 5 bases, and 4 bases had no gene match. The CDR3 spans 14 residues. CDR3 DNA sequence: TGTGCCACCAGCGGAGTAGCGGGATACAATGAGCAGTTCTTC. Translating gives CATSGVAGYNEQFF.

The gene calls are TRBV20-1 and TRBJ2-2, with 7 bases matching TRBD2. The CDR3 covers 16 residues. The V segment lost 6 bases and the J segment 5 bases; nucleotides outside the gene matches: 15. In germline, CDR1 is DFQATT, CDR2 SNEGSKA (reference sequence). The CDR3 region is CSAHPHLLARTGELFF. Written as DNA, the CDR3 is TGCAGTGCGCACCCGCACCTACTAGCGCGGACCGGGGAGCTGTTTTTT.

This chain links TRBV11-1 with TRBJ2-1; TRBD2 aligns across 9 bases. Trimming at V came to 5 bases and at J to 2 bases, leaving 7 bases not matched to a gene. In germline, CDR1 is SGHAT, CDR2 FQDESV (reference sequence). The CDR3 extends over 16 amino acids. The CDR3 loop is CASSLNRGRAYNEQFF. CDR3 nucleotide sequence: TGTGCCAGCAGCCTGAATCGCGGGAGGGCCTACAATGAGCAGTTCTTC.

This clonotype appeared a few times. The chain recombines TRBV2 with TRBJ2-4; 10 bases line up with TRBD2. V gave up 6 bases and J gave up 2 bases; unmatched junction bases: 4. Germline CDR1 reads SNHLY; CDR2 reads FYNNEI. The CDR3 is made up of 15 amino acids. The CDR3 reads CASRPSGRPKNIQYF. In nucleotides, the CDR3 is TGTGCCAGCAGACCTAGCGGGAGACCCAAAAACATTCAGTACTTC.

This chain links TRBV18 with TRBJ2-4, with 8 nucleotides matching TRBD1. The J call is in doubt because the DNA end fits TRBJ2-7 better. This CDR3 spans 15 amino acids. CDR1 KGHSH and CDR2 LQKENI come from the germline V gene. The CDR3 coding sequence is TGTGCCAGCTCACCCGGGGACAGGAGATACTACGAGCAGTACTTC. Amino acids: CASSPGDRRYYEQYF.

The chain combines TRBV10-3 with TRBJ2-1; D is tentatively TRBD1 or TRBD2 (6 bases each). CDR1 and CDR2 from the germline V gene are ENHRY and SYGVKD. The V and J ends lost 6 bases and 0 bases respectively, with 15 bases between them. The length of the CDR3 is 16 residues. The CDR3 loop reads CAISERADSSYNEQFF. The CDR3 region has the DNA TGTGCCATCAGCGAGCGGGCGGACAGCTCCTACAATGAGCAGTTCTTC.

This sequence joins TRBV28 and TRBJ2-4; 10 bases agree with TRBD2. The tail of the sequence fits TRBJ2-7 better, so the J call may be wrong. From germline, CDR1 is MDHEN and CDR2 SYDVKM. The CDR3 is 15 amino acids. In nucleotides, the CDR3 is TGTGCCAGCAGACCAGCGGGAGGGTCCCCCTACGAGCAGTACTTC. This translates into CASRPAGGSPYEQYF.

The rearrangement joins TRBV6-5 to TRBJ1-1; no clear D. The germline V and J ends were trimmed by 3 bases and 5 bases, with 16 bases remaining between them. The CDR3 covers 15 residues. Germline assignment: CDR1 MNHEY and CDR2 SVGAGI. CDR3 sequence (DNA): TGTGCCAGCAGTTATTCTCAGATGATGGGAACTGAAGCTTTCTTT. The encoded protein is CASSYSQMMGTEAFF.

J is TRBJ2-7 and V is TRBV7-2; 13 bases map to TRBD2. The CDR3 is 16 residues long. V trimming: 5 bases; J trimming: 0 bases; junction bases outside the gene matches: 4. Per the germline V gene, CDR1 is SGHTA and CDR2 is FQGNSA. The CDR3 coding sequence is TGTGCCAGCAGCGTCGGACTAGCGGGGGCCTCCTACGAGCAGTACTTC. The encoded protein is CASSVGLAGASYEQYF.

A single count supports this clonotype. The chain links TRBV7-2 to TRBJ2-7, with 9 bases identical to TRBD2. The CDR3 runs to 15 residues. J lost 7 bases, V lost 5 bases, and 12 bases had no gene match. CDR1 is SGHTA, CDR2 FQGNSA, per germline. CDR3 in amino acids: CASSKRAGGYNEQYF. The CDR3 DNA follows: TGTGCCAGCAGCAAACGGGCGGGAGGGTACAATGAGCAGTACTTC.

This chain's CDR3 is CASRRNQGNNEQFF. The DNA for the CDR3 is TGTGCCAGCAGAAGGAACCAGGGGAACAATGAGCAGTTCTTC. The genes are TRBV27 and TRBJ2-1; D is perhaps TRBD1 (6 bases). Between the trimmed V and J ends, which lost 6 bases and 5 bases, there was a span of 14 bases. The CDR3 sequence is 14 residues long. Germline CDR1 MNHEY, CDR2 SMNVEV (reference sequence).

The rearrangement joins TRBV7-9 to TRBJ2-1; D remains ambiguous. Germline loops: CDR1 SEHNR, CDR2 FQNEAQ (reference sequence). The CDR3 consists of 16 residues. Trimming removed 2 bases from V and 0 bases from J, with 11 bases in between. CDR3 sequence: CASSLFGFSSYNEQFF. In DNA form, the CDR3 reads TGTGCCAGCAGCTTATTCGGGTTTAGCTCCTACAATGAGCAGTTCTTC.

The chain is built from TRBV5-1 and TRBJ1-5; D gene uncertain. Trimming took off 2 bases at V and 6 bases at J, with 9 bases between the two ends. The CDR3 consists of 13 residues. Germline CDR1 and CDR2: SGHRS and YFSETQ. CDR3 loop: CASSLDMSQPQHF. The CDR3, as DNA: TGCGCCAGCAGCTTAGACATGTCTCAGCCCCAGCATTTT.

V gene TRBV4-1 combines with J gene TRBJ2-7; D remains unclear. V lost 0 bases and J lost 0, with 15 bases in between. Germline V gene data show CDR1 as MGHRA and CDR2 as YSYEKL. This CDR3 comprises 17 residues. CDR3: CASSQEGVTAYSYEQYF. DNA for the CDR3: TGCGCCAGCAGCCAAGAAGGAGTAACGGCGTACTCCTACGAGCAGTACTTC.

This rearrangement joins TRBV6-2 or TRBV6-3 to TRBJ2-7; D uncertain. V was shortened by 5 bases and J by 12 bases, with 20 bases between the two germline ends. CDR3 length equals 13 residues. The germline gives CDR1 MNHEY, CDR2 SVGEGT. CDR3 bases: TGTGCCAGCAGTGGAGCCCTAGGTTACGGGCGGTACTTC. It codes for CASSGALGYGRYF.

This clonotype was seen more than once but under ten times. This chain links TRBV4-3 with TRBJ2-1, with 9 bases aligning to TRBD2. Germline CDR1 LGHNA, CDR2 YSLEER. The V gene end was trimmed by 1 base and the J gene end by 6 bases; junction bases not matched to a gene: 4. The CDR3 length is 15 residues. This CDR3 reads CASSQGVSGSNEQFF. DNA of the CDR3: TGCGCCAGCAGCCAAGGGGTTAGCGGGAGCAATGAGCAGTTCTTC.

This clonotype occurred a few times. The J gene is TRBJ2-7, the V gene TRBV5-1; the match to TRBD2 covers 8 bases. This CDR3 contains 17 residues. The germline gives CDR1 SGHRS, CDR2 YFSETQ. The junction had 10 bases not matched to a gene; V was cut back by 0 bases and J by 2 bases. CDR3 in amino acids: CASSLGDTGGGTYEQYF. In nucleotides, the CDR3 is TGCGCCAGCAGCTTGGGGGACACCGGGGGGGGTACCTACGAGCAGTACTTC.

This clonotype was detected many times. The chain recombines TRBV5-1 with TRBJ2-5; 7 bases fit TRBD2. The CDR3 spans 17 residues. V lost 0 bases, J lost 1 base, and 9 bases stayed unmatched. Germline V gene lookup returns CDR1 SGHRS and CDR2 YFSETQ. The CDR3: CASSLGWGGPAQETQYF. The CDR3 DNA reads TGCGCCAGCAGCTTGGGTTGGGGAGGGCCCGCCCAAGAGACCCAGTACTTC. Using reference TRBV5-1 and TRBJ2-5 for the parts outside the CDR3, the full variable domain is KAGVTQTPRYLIKTRGQQVTLSCSPISGHRSVSWYQQTPGQGLQFLFEYFSETQRNKGNFPGRFSGRQFSNSRSEMNVSTLELGDSALYLCASSLGWGGPAQETQYFGPGTRLLVL.

The J gene is TRBJ2-1, the V gene TRBV5-1; TRBD2 matches 7 bases. The J segment lost 7 bases and the V segment lost 2 bases, leaving 9 bases of the junction unmatched. This CDR3 comprises 15 residues. The V gene's germline CDR1 is SGHRS and CDR2 YFSETQ. The CDR3 coding sequence is TGCGCCAGCAGCTTCGTGGGCGGGAGAAGAAATGAGCAGTTCTTC. It is translated as CASSFVGGRRNEQFF. Full variable domain (rest looked up from reference TRBV5-1 and TRBJ2-1): KAGVTQTPRYLIKTRGQQVTLSCSPISGHRSVSWYQQTPGQGLQFLFEYFSETQRNKGNFPGRFSGRQFSNSRSEMNVSTLELGDSALYLCASSFVGGRRNEQFFGPGTRLTVL.

This clonotype has at least ten counts. The chain has TRBV9 and TRBJ2-6; 8 bases align to TRBD1. CDR3 length: 18 residues. The V and J ends lost 3 bases and 2 bases, in that order; junction bases with no gene match: 10. The germline V gene has CDR1 SGDLS and CDR2 YYNGEE. This CDR3 is CASSDNRGELTGANVLTF. CDR3 sequence (DNA): TGTGCCAGCAGCGACAACAGGGGGGAATTGACTGGGGCCAACGTCCTGACTTTC.

This clonotype came up a few times. V usage is TRBV7-2 and J usage is TRBJ2-5, with D possibly being TRBD1 or TRBD2 (7 bases each). This CDR3 is built from 15 residues. Looked up from germline, CDR1 is SGHTA and CDR2 is FQGNSA. V shed 4 bases and J shed 5 bases, with 17 bases lying between them. CDR3 sequence reads: CASSSQGGGLETQYF. The DNA for the CDR3 is TGTGCCAGCAGCTCCCAGGGAGGGGGCCTCGAGACCCAGTACTTC.

This chain uses TRBV10-3 with TRBJ1-1; D may be TRBD1 (6 bases). Germline V CDR1 and CDR2: ENHRY, SYGVKD. V was trimmed by 8 bases and J by 5 bases, leaving 15 bases between them. This CDR3 has 13 amino acids. In nucleotides, the CDR3 is TGTGCCATCGGCCAGGGGCTAGATACTGAAGCTTTCTTT. Translating gives CAIGQGLDTEAFF.

The chain has TRBV12-3 or TRBV12-4 and TRBJ2-5; weak D call: TRBD2 (5 bases). V lost 6 bases to trimming and J lost 11 bases, with 16 bases between them. There are 12 residues in the CDR3. This CDR3 reads CASSKDYSEQYF. Here the CDR3 DNA reads TGTGCCAGCAGCAAAGACTATAGTGAGCAGTACTTC.

The rearrangement links TRBV4-3 to TRBJ2-3; D is perhaps TRBD2 (5 bases). V lost 3 bases and J 2 bases, leaving 12 bases between the germline ends. The CDR3 is 15 amino acids. CDR1 is LGHNA and CDR2 is YSLEER in the germline V gene. The CDR3 loop is CASSQGDYDTDTQYF. Written as DNA, the CDR3 is TGCGCCAGCAGCCAGGGAGACTATGACACAGATACGCAGTATTTT.

The chain employs TRBV6-5 and TRBJ2-3; D not certain. V gave up 6 bases and J gave up 1 base, with 8 bases separating them. Germline V lookup: CDR1 MNHEY, CDR2 SVGAGI. The CDR3 is made up of 13 amino acids. CDR3 coding DNA: TGTGCCAGCAGGGTGAAGGGCACAGATACGCAGTATTTT. Translating gives CASRVKGTDTQYF.

V gene TRBV6-5 combines with J gene TRBJ1-4; 11 bases match TRBD1. V lost 4 bases to trimming and J lost 4 bases; unmatched junction nucleotides: 2. From germline, CDR1 is MNHEY and CDR2 SVGAGI. This CDR3 is 15 amino acids long. CDR3 region: CASSFGTGGNEKLFF. The CDR3 bases are TGTGCCAGCAGTTTCGGGACAGGGGGTAATGAAAAACTGTTTTTT.